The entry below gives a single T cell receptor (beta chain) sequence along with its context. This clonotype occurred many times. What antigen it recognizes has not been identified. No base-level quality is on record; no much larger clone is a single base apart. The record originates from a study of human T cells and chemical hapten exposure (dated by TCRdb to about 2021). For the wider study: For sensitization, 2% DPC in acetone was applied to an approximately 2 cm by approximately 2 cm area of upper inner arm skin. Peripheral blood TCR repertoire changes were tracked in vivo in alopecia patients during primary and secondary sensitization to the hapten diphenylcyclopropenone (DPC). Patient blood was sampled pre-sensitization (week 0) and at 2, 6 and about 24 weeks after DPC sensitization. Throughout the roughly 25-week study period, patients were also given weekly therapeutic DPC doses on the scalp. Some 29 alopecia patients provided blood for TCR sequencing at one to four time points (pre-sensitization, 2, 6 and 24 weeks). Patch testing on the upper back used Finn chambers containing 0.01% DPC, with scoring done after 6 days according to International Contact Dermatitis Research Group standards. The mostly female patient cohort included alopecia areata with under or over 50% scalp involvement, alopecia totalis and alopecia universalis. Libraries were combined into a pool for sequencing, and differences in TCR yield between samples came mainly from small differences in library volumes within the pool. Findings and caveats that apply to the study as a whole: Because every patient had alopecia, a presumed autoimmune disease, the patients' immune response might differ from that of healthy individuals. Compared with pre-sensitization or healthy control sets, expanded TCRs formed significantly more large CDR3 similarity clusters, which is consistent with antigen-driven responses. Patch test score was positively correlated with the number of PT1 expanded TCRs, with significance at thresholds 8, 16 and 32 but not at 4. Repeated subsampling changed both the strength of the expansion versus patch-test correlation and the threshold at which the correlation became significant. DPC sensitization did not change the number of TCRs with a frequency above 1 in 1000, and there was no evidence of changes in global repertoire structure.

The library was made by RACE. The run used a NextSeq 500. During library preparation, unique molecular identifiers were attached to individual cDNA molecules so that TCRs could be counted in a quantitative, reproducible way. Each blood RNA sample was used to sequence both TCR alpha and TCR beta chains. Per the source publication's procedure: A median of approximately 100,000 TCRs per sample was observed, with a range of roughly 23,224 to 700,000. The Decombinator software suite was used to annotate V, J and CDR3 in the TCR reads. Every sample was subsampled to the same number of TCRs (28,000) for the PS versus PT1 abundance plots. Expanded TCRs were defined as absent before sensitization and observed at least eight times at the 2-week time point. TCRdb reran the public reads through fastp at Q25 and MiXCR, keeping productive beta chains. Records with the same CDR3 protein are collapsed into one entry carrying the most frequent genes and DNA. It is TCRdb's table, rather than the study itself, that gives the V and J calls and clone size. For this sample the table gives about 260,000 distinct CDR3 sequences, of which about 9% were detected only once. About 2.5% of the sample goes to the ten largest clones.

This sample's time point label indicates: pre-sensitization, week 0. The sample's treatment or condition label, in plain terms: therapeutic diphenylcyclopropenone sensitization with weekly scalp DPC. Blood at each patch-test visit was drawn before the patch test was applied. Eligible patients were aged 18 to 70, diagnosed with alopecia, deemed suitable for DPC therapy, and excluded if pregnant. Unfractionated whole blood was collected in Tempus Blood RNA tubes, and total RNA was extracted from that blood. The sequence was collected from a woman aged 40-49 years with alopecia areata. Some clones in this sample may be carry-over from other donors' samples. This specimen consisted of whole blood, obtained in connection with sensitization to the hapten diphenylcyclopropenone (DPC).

The CDR3 here reads CASSPGTSGSGSYNEQFF. The DNA sequence is given as TGTGCCAGCAGCCCCGGGACTAGCGGGAGTGGGTCCTACAATGAGCAGTTCTTC. The V and J segments used are TRBV12-3 or TRBV12-4 and TRBJ2-1, and 14 junction bases match TRBD2. The cysteine opens and the phenylalanine closes a CDR3 of 18 amino acids. Just the 54-base CDR3 DNA is kept, in frame starting at base 1. After removal of 6 bases from V and 1 base from J, the junction retains 8 bases not matched to a gene.